The clone carrying this T cell receptor (beta chain) was observed a handful of times. Its antigen is unidentified. These data belong to a study of T-cell memory formation after mild COVID-19. The wider study: Each donor largely had its own TCR clusters. Study-wide findings and caveats: Pre-infection memory held some responding clones, suggesting pre-existing cross-reactive T cells responded.

Germline V gives CDR1 SGHNT, CDR2 YYREEE (reference sequence). The germline V and J ends were trimmed by 4 bases and 4 bases, with 20 bases remaining between them. The CDR3 loop spans 16 amino acids. Constant-segment primers and 5'RACE yielded cDNA libraries for TCR alpha and TCR beta, each carrying sample barcodes and UMIs. MiXCR, applied by TCRdb to the 5' RACE reads, yields one record per CDR3 protein. The data hold around 300,000 distinct CDR3 sequences, with approximately 14% observed a single time. The chain has TRBV5-4 and TRBJ2-5, with D perhaps matching TRBD2 (8 bases). Material for sequencing was PBMCs or a T cell subset sorted from them (not recorded which). The origin of this receptor is a man younger than 30 who had mild COVID-19 (a few samples of this study predate the infection). Cell type and time point are not known. CDR3 DNA: TGTGCCAGCAGCCAGACAGGGAGCGGGAGAAGAGAGACCCAGTACTTC. Its protein is CASSQTGSGRRETQYF.